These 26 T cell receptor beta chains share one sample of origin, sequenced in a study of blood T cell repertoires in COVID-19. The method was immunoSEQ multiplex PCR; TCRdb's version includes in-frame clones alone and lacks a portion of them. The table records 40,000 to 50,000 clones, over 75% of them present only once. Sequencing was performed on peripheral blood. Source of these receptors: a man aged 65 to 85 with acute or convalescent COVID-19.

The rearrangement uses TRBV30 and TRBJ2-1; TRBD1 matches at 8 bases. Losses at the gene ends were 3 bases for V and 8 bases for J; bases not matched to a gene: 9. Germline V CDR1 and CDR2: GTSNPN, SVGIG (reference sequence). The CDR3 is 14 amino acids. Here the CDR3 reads CAWRAGGVQDEQFF. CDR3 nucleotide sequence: TGTGCCTGGAGGGCAGGGGGCGTTCAGGATGAGCAGTTCTTC.

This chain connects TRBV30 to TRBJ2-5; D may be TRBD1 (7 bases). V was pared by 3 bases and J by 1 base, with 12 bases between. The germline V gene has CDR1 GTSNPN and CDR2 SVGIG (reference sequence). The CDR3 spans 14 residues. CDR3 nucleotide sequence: TGTGCCTGGAGCGGCGGGACAGCCCAAGAGACCCAGTACTTC. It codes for CAWSGGTAQETQYF.

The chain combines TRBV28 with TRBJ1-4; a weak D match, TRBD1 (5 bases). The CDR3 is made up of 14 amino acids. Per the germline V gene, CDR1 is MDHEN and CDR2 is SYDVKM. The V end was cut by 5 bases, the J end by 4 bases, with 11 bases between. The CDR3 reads CASSLGRLNEKLFF. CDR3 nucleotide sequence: TGTGCCAGCAGTCTGGGGCGCCTTAATGAAAAACTGTTTTTT.

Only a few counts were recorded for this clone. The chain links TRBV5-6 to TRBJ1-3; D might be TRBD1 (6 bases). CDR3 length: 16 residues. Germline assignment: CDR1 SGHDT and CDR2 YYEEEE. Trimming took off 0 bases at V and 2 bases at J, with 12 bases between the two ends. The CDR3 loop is CASSLGQGSAGNTIYF. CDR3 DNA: TGTGCCAGCAGCTTGGGTCAGGGGAGTGCTGGAAACACCATATATTTT.

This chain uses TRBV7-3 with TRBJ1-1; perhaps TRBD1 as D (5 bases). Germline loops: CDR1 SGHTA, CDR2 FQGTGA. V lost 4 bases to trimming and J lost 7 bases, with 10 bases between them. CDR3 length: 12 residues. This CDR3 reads CASSSSTVEAFF. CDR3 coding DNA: TGTGCCAGCAGCTCGTCGACAGTTGAAGCTTTCTTT.

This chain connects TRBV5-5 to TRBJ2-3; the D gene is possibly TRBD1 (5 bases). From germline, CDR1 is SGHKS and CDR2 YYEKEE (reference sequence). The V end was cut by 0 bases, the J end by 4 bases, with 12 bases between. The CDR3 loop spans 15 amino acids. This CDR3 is CASSLVDSEPDTQYF. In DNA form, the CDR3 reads TGTGCCAGCAGCTTGGTTGACAGTGAGCCAGATACGCAGTATTTT.

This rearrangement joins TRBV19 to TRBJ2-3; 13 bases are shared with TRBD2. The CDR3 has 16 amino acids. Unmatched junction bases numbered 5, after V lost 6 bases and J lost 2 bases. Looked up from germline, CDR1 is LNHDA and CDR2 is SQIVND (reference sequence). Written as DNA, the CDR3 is TGTGCCAGTAGCGCGGGACTAGCGGGGTACACAGATACGCAGTATTTT. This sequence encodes CASSAGLAGYTDTQYF.

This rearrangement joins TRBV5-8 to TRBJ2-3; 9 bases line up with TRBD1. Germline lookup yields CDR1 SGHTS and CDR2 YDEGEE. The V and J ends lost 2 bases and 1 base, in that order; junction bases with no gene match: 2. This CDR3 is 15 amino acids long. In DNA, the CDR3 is TGTGCCAGCAGCTTACGGGACAGGGGCACAGATACGCAGTATTTT. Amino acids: CASSLRDRGTDTQYF.

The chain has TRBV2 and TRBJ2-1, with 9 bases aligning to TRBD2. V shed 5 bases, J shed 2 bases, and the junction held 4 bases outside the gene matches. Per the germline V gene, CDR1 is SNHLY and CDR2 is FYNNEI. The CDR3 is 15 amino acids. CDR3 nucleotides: TGTGCCAGCAGTAGAGAGCGGGGGGCCTACAATGAGCAGTTCTTC. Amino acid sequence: CASSRERGAYNEQFF. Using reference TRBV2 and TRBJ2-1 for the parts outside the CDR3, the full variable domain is EPEVTQTPSHQVTQMGQEVILRCVPISNHLYFYWYRQILGQKVEFLVSFYNNEISEKSEIFDDQFSVERPDGSNFTLKIRSTKLEDSAMYFCASSRERGAYNEQFFGPGTRLTVL.

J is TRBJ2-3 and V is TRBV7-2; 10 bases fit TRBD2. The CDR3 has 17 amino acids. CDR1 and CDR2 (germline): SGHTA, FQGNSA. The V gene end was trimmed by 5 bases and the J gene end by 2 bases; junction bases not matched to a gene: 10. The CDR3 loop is CASSASPLAGVTDTQYF. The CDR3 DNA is TGTGCCAGCAGCGCCAGCCCTCTAGCGGGGGTCACAGATACGCAGTATTTT.

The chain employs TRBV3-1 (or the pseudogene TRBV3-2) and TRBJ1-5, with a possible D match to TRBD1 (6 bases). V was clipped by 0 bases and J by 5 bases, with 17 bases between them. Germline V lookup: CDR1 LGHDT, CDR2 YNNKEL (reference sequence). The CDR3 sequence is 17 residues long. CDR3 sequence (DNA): TGTGCCAGCAGCCAAGAAATGATCCAGGGGCTGGATCAGCCCCAGCATTTT. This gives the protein CASSQEMIQGLDQPQHF.

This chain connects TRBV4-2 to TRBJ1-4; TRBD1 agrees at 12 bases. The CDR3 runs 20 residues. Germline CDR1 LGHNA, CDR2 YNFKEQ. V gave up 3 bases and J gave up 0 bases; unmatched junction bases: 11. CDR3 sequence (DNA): TGTGCCAGCAGCCAGGGGGGGACAGGGGGCGGCTTTGCAACTAATGAAAAACTGTTTTTT. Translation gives CASSQGGTGGGFATNEKLFF.

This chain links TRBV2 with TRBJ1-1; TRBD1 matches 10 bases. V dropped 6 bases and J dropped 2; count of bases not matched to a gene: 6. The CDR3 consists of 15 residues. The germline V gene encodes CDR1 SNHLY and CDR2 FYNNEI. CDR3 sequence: CASRRDRGGNTEAFF. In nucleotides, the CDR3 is TGTGCCAGCAGACGGGACAGGGGAGGTAACACTGAAGCTTTCTTT.

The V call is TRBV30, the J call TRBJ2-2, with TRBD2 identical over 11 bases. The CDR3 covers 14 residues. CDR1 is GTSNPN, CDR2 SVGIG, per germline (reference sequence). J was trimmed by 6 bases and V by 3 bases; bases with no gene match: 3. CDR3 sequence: CAWRLAGAPGELFF. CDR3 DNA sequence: TGTGCCTGGAGACTAGCGGGGGCCCCCGGGGAGCTGTTTTTT.

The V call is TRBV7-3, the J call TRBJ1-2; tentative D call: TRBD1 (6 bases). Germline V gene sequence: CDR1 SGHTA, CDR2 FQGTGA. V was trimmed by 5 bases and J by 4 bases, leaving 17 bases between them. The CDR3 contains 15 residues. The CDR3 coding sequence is TGTGCCAGCAGCCCCCCCTCCGGACAGTCCTATGGCTACACCTTC. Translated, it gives CASSPPSGQSYGYTF.

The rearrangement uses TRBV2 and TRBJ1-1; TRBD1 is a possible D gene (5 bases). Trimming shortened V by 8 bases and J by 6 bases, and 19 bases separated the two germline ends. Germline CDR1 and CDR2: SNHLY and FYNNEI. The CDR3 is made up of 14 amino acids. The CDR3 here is CASGETGVRAEAFF. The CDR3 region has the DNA TGTGCCAGCGGGGAGACGGGGGTTCGAGCTGAAGCTTTCTTT.

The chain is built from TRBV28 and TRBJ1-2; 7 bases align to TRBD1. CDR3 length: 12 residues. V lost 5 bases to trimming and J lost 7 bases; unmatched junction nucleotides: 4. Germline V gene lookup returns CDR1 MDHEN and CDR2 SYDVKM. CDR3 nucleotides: TGTGCCAGCAGTCTCAACAGGGGTGGCTACACCTTC. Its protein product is CASSLNRGGYTF.

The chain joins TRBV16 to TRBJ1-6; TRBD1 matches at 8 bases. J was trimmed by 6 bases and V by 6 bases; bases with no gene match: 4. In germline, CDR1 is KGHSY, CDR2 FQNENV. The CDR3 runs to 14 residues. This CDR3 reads CASRGQVLNSPLHF. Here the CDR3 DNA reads TGTGCCAGCAGGGGACAGGTACTTAATTCACCCCTCCACTTT.

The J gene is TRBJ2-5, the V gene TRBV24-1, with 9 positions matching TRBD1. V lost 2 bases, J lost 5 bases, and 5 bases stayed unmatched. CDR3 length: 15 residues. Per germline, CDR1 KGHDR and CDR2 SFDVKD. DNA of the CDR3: TGTGCCACCAGTGATTACAGGGGGCGGCTGGAGACCCAGTACTTC. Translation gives CATSDYRGRLETQYF.

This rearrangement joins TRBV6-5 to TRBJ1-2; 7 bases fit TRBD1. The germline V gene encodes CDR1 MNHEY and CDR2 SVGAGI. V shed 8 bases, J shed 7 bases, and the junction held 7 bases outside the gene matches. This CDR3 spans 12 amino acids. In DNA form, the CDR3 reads TGTGCCAGCCTGACGCAGGGGGGTGGCTACACCTTC. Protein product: CASLTQGGGYTF.

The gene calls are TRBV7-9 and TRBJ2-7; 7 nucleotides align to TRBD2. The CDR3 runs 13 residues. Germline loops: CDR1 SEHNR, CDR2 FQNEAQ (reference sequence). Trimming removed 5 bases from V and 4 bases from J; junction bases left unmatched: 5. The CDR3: CASSRLAEYEQYF. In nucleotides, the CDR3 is TGTGCCAGCAGCCGACTAGCTGAGTACGAGCAGTACTTC. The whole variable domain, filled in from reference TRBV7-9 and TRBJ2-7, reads DTGVSQNPRHKITKRGQNVTFRCDPISEHNRLYWYRQTLGQGPEFLTYFQNEAQLEKSRLLSDRFSAERPKGSFSTLEIQRTEQGDSAMYLCASSRLAEYEQYFGPGTRLTVT.

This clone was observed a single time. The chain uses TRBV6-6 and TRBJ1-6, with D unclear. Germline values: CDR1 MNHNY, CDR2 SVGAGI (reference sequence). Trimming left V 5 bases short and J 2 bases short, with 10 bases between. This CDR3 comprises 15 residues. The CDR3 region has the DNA TGTGCCAGCAGTGTAAGGGAGGCCTATAATTCACCCCTCCACTTT. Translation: CASSVREAYNSPLHF.

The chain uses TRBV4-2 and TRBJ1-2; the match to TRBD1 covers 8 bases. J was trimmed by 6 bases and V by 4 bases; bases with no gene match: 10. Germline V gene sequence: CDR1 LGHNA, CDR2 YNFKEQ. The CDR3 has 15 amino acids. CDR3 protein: CASSPGTGGRDGYTF. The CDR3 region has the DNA TGTGCCAGCAGCCCCGGGACAGGTGGCCGCGATGGCTACACCTTC.

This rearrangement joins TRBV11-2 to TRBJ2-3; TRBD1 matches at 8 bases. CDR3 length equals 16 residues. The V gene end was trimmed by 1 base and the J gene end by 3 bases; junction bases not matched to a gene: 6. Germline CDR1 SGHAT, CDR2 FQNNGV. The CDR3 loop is CASSLVAGGATDTQYF. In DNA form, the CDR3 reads TGTGCCAGCAGCTTAGTAGCAGGGGGCGCAACAGATACGCAGTATTTT.

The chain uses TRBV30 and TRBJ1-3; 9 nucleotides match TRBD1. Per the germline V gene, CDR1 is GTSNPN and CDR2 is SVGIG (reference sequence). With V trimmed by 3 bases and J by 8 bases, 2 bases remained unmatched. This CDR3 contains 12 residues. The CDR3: CAWRDRGHTIYF. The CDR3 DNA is TGTGCCTGGAGGGACAGGGGACACACCATATATTTT.

CDR3 coding DNA: TGTGCCAGCAGTGAACAGGGAGGCAATCAGCCCCAGCATTTT. As protein: CASSEQGGNQPQHF. This chain connects TRBV6-4 to TRBJ1-5, with D tentatively TRBD1 (6 bases). Germline V lookup: CDR1 MRHNA, CDR2 SNTAGT. V was shortened by 3 bases and J by 2 bases, with 8 bases between the two germline ends. The CDR3 contains 14 residues.